The subject of this entry is one T cell receptor beta chain. The data are from a study of blood T cell repertoires in COVID-19. The V gene's germline CDR1 is SEHNR and CDR2 FQNEAQ (reference sequence). V was clipped by 1 base and J by 4 bases, with 13 bases between them. This CDR3 comprises 15 residues. The repertoire was sequenced with immunoSEQ multiplex PCR; TCRdb's copy has only in-frame clones and lacks some. The data show hundreds of thousands of clones, 90% seen once. Sample: peripheral blood. The chain carries TRBV7-9 and TRBJ1-1; D gene unclear. This TCR was sampled from a woman in her forties with COVID-19, enrolled during active disease. The CDR3 DNA reads TGTGCCAGCAGCTTAGGTCGCGGGGTGGCCACTGAAGCTTTCTTT. This encodes CASSLGRGVATEAFF.